By share, the clone carrying this T cell receptor (beta chain) counts as medium-sized. Here immunoSEQ multiplex PCR was the method, and the copy in TCRdb shows in-frame clones only, minus some. The table has 15,000 to 20,000 clones, 50% seen once. Germline V gene sequence: CDR1 PRHDT, CDR2 FYEKMQ (reference sequence). V lost 3 bases, J lost 0 bases, and 3 bases stayed unmatched. This CDR3 has 16 residues. This sample is part of a study of radiation and T cells in renal cell carcinoma. Specified treatment: 15 Gy SBRT to primary tumor, nephrectomy 4 weeks later. The clonotype comes from a woman aged 55 to 70 with renal cell carcinoma. The rearrangement uses TRBV13 and TRBJ2-5, with 11 bases fitting TRBD2. Specimen: tumor tissue, collected from a patient whose treatment included radiotherapy and nephrectomy. DNA of the CDR3: TGTGCCAGCAGCTTCGGGACTAGCGGCGACCAAGAGACCCAGTACTTC. It specifies CASSFGTSGDQETQYF. The variable domain in full, completed from reference TRBV13 and TRBJ2-5, reads AAGVIQSPRHLIKEKRETATLKCYPIPRHDTVYWYQQGPGQDPQFLISFYEKMQSDKGSIPDRFSAQQFSDYHSELNMSSLELGDSALYFCASSFGTSGDQETQYFGPGTRLLVL.